This TCR beta chain comes out of a study of blood T cell repertoires in COVID-19 (dated by TCRdb to between 2020 and 2021). About the study as a whole: Samples covering the acute and convalescent phases of COVID-19 were provided by collaborators in the United States, Italy and Spain. The samples were drawn from the first 160 participants of the ongoing ImmuneRACE study and from over 950 subjects provided by 6 global collaborators. Nearly every sample came with metadata listing a de-identified subject ID, COVID-19 status, age in years and sex. Where available, HLA class I and class II types were taken from metadata supplied by the sample provider and were not determined by assay-based typing. Deeply sampled blood TCRbeta repertoires from subjects exposed to, actively infected with, or recovered from COVID-19 were included in the dataset. The material from the prospective study consisted of cDNA or gDNA derived from T cells, B-cell-depleted T cells, or PBMCs. The repertoires were made available in a free public database intended to serve as a resource for research on the immune response to SARS-CoV-2. Findings and caveats that apply to the study as a whole: The quantity of clinical and demographic metadata differed by source and by participant and was supplied without curation.

Samples from volunteer blood donors who had recovered from COVID-19 were contributed by a second Seattle source. Whole blood was collected in K2EDTA tubes by collaborating institutions according to the institutions' own protocols. For TCRbeta analysis, collaborator samples were shipped as frozen whole blood, as isolated PBMCs, or as DNA extracted from either sample type. Including cysteine and phenylalanine, the CDR3 has 14 amino acids. Kept here is only the CDR3 DNA, which spans 42 bases and is read in frame from base 1. CDR1 and CDR2 are read off the germline V gene (reference sequence) as SEHNR and FQNEAQ. The junction shows trimming of 5 bases on V and 8 bases on J, plus 18 bases between the germline ends. Details on this clone: Its antigen is still unknown. The sample holds no much larger clone one base away, and base qualities are not on file.

TCRbeta CDR3 regions were amplified from genomic DNA using the immunoSEQ Assay, a bias-controlled multiplex PCR. Under the source paper's analysis protocol: The number of nucleated cells in each sample was estimated by amplification of reference gene primers within the assay. To quantify the absolute abundance of each unique TCRbeta CDR3 rearrangement, sequence reads were collapsed and filtered. For each sample, productive Simpson clonality was calculated by taking the square root of Simpson's diversity index across productive rearrangements. TCRdb limited this immuneACCESS table to in-frame rearrangements with V and J called. A share of clones is missing; checked studies link under half to unresolved V genes, and the rest is unexplained. The D gene and trimming were derived from the DNA, and the V and J assignments and clone size from that table. For this sample there are roughly 260,000 clones; less than 90% appear just once. The biggest ten clones account for less than 5% of the sample.

The sequence is built from TRBV7-9 and TRBJ1-2, and TRBD1 may be the D gene, going by 6 matching bases. This receptor was obtained from a man aged 55-75 years who had recovered from COVID-19. Sequences were obtained from peripheral blood. The sequence in DNA is TGTGCCAGCAGCCTAGGGGCAGGGGCGGTCGGCTACACCTTC. Its translation is CASSLGAGAVGYTF.